This TCR beta chain was retrieved from a study of blood T cell repertoires in COVID-19. Clones were sequenced by immunoSEQ multiplex PCR, and TCRdb holds only the in-frame ones, with some missing. The sample consists of roughly 150,000 clones, about nine tenths of them appearing once. The sequenced sample was peripheral blood. The receptor was isolated from a woman aged 70-85 years with acute or convalescent COVID-19.

CDR3 protein: CASSLEGQGGGGYTF. Written as DNA, the CDR3 is TGTGCCAGCAGCCTCGAAGGGCAGGGGGGAGGTGGCTACACCTTC. The chain employs TRBV7-8 and TRBJ1-2, with TRBD1 matching over 7 bases. The CDR3 length is 15 residues. Germline-derived CDR1 and CDR2 are SGHVS and FQNEAQ. Germline trimming cut 5 bases from V and 7 bases from J; bases unmatched to any gene: 13. Together with reference TRBV7-8 and TRBJ1-2, the CDR3 gives the full variable domain: GAGVSQSPRYKVAKRGQDVALRCDPISGHVSLFWYQQALGQGPEFLTYFQNEAQLDKSGLPSDRFFAERPEGSVSTLKIQRTQQEDSAVYLCASSLEGQGGGGYTFGSGTRLTVV.